These 21 T cell receptor beta chains were all obtained from the same sample, sequenced in a study of sequential checkpoint blockade in melanoma. Documented treatment: randomized to nivolumab then ipilimumab (arm A) or the reverse (arm B). Only in-frame clones appear in the TCRdb table, and some are missing; sequencing was by immunoSEQ multiplex PCR. Of about 12,000 clones in the sample, approximately 63% are singletons; the top ten hold 20% to 25%. Sequenced material: CD8+ T cells sorted from blood (inferred from file names), taken from a patient given nivolumab and ipilimumab in sequence. These receptor sequences come from a human donor with melanoma.

This clone was seen only a few times. A clone one base away is much larger, so this may be a read error. Other DNA sequences in this specimen translate into the identical CDR3. The rearrangement joins TRBV7-2 to TRBJ2-7; 8 bases map to TRBD2. This CDR3 has 14 amino acids. The ends lost 5 bases at V and 5 bases at J; junction bases unmatched: 8. Germline V lookup: CDR1 SGHTA, CDR2 FQGNSA. The CDR3 DNA reads TGTGCCAGCAGCCCACTCAAAGCGGGGGACGAGCAGTACTTC. Residues: CASSPLKAGDEQYF.

The rearrangement joins TRBV28 to TRBJ2-7, with 13 bases lining up with TRBD2. The CDR3 runs 17 residues. V lost 1 base, J lost 4 bases, and 7 bases stayed unmatched. Germline loops: CDR1 MDHEN, CDR2 SYDVKM. The CDR3 coding sequence is TGTGCCAGCAGTTTATTTTTGGAGACTAGCGGGGGGTACGAGCAGTACTTC. Its protein product is CASSLFLETSGGYEQYF.

As concerns this clone: The sample carries other DNA sequences with the same CDR3. This chain connects TRBV5-4 to TRBJ2-1; 8 bases line up with TRBD2. Germline V gene sequence: CDR1 SGHNT, CDR2 YYREEE (reference sequence). V dropped 4 bases and J dropped 1; count of bases not matched to a gene: 10. The CDR3 is 17 amino acids. The CDR3 region has the DNA TGTGCCAGCAGCGCCACTAGCGGAGGGAATTCCTACAATGAGCAGTTCTTC. Its translation: CASSATSGGNSYNEQFF.

The V and J genes are TRBV7-6 and TRBJ2-1; D not resolved. The length of the CDR3 is 15 residues. Per the germline V gene, CDR1 is SGHVS and CDR2 is FNYEAQ. Trimming cost V 2 bases and J 8 bases, with 16 bases left between them. CDR3 loop: CASSLLTLLVDEQFF. The CDR3 DNA reads TGTGCCAGCAGCTTACTCACTTTGCTAGTCGATGAGCAGTTCTTC.

In its sample, this clone was seen many times. J is TRBJ1-5 and V is TRBV6-1; 7 bases map to TRBD1. The germline gives CDR1 MNHNS, CDR2 SASEGT. This CDR3 is 13 amino acids long. The J segment lost 7 bases and the V segment lost 6 bases, leaving 6 bases of the junction unmatched. As DNA, the CDR3 is TGTGCCAGCAGCGACAGGGACGGGCAGCCCCAGCATTTT. It yields the protein CASSDRDGQPQHF.

The genes are TRBV5-3 and TRBJ1-1; 8 bases fit TRBD1. TRBV5-3 is noted as an ORF with a role that remains uncertain. V gave up 8 bases and J gave up 3 bases; unmatched junction bases: 12. This CDR3 contains 15 residues. The CDR3 DNA follows: TGTGCCAGCAGCAAAGGACTGGGACAGGACACTGAAGCTTTCTTT. Protein sequence: CASSKGLGQDTEAFF.

The chain recombines TRBV5-6 with TRBJ2-3; 8 bases agree with TRBD1. CDR1 and CDR2 (germline): SGHDT, YYEEEE. V was pared by 3 bases and J by 0 bases, with 3 bases of the junction left unmatched. CDR3 size: 15 residues. The CDR3 region is CASSSDRDSTDTQYF. The DNA for the CDR3 is TGTGCCAGCAGCTCGGACAGGGACAGCACAGATACGCAGTATTTT.

There are a few counts of this clone. The chain is built from TRBV9 and TRBJ1-1; no clear D gene. Per germline, CDR1 SGDLS and CDR2 YYNGEE. This CDR3 is 13 amino acids long. Deletions cut 4 bases from V and 5 bases from J, with 12 bases between. CDR3 sequence: CASSTRDLTEAFF. In DNA form, the CDR3 reads TGTGCCAGCAGCACCCGAGACTTAACTGAAGCTTTCTTT. Based on the CDR3 plus reference TRBV9 and TRBJ1-1, the full variable domain is DSGVTQTPKHLITATGQRVTLRCSPRSGDLSVYWYQQSLDQGLQFLIQYYNGEERAKGNILERFSAQQFPDLHSELNLSSLELGDSALYFCASSTRDLTEAFFGQGTRLTVV.

The chain joins TRBV7-3 to TRBJ2-3; D remains unclear. V lost 4 bases and J lost 4, with 9 bases in between. This CDR3 has 13 amino acids. Germline CDR1 and CDR2: SGHTA and FQGTGA. This CDR3 reads CASSSLLADTQYF. Written as DNA, the CDR3 is TGTGCCAGCAGCTCCTTACTTGCAGATACGCAGTATTTT.

The chain joins TRBV27 to TRBJ2-7, with TRBD1 matching over 11 bases. The ends lost 0 bases at V and 5 bases at J; junction bases unmatched: 12. The CDR3 totals 18 residues. Germline-derived CDR1 and CDR2 are MNHEY and SMNVEV (reference sequence). For the CDR3, the DNA is TGTGCCAGCAGTTTATCGTATATGGCAGGACAGGGGGCGGACGAGCAGTACTTC. Translation: CASSLSYMAGQGADEQYF.

J is TRBJ1-1 and V is TRBV19; TRBD1 matches at 7 bases. This CDR3 is built from 14 residues. V trimming: 4 bases; J trimming: 4 bases; junction bases outside the gene matches: 6. CDR1 LNHDA and CDR2 SQIVND come from the germline V gene (reference sequence). The CDR3 region is CASSTTKGATEAFF. The DNA for the CDR3 is TGTGCCAGTAGTACGACAAAGGGGGCCACTGAAGCTTTCTTT. Full variable domain (missing parts from reference TRBV19 and TRBJ1-1): DGGITQSPKYLFRKEGQNVTLSCEQNLNHDAMYWYRQDPGQGLRLIYYSQIVNDFQKGDIAEGYSVSREKKESFPLTVTSAQKNPTAFYLCASSTTKGATEAFFGQGTRLTVV.

V usage is TRBV10-2 and J usage is TRBJ1-2; possibly TRBD1 for D (6 bases). From germline, CDR1 is WSHSY and CDR2 SAAADI. Trimming pared 5 bases from V and 2 bases from J, leaving 12 bases between. The CDR3 is 14 amino acids. In DNA, the CDR3 is TGCGCCAGCAGTCCCGCTACAGGGAACTATGGCTACACCTTC. Translating gives CASSPATGNYGYTF.

V and J are TRBV27 and TRBJ1-3; no clear D. Germline V CDR1 and CDR2: MNHEY, SMNVEV (reference sequence). This CDR3 region has 13 residues. The V end lost 6 bases, the J end lost 2 bases, and 8 bases lay between the germline ends. The CDR3 coding sequence is TGTGCCAGCAGGACGGGGACTGGAAACACCATATATTTT. Its translation is CASRTGTGNTIYF.

This clone was seen more than once but under ten times. The chain employs TRBV9 and TRBJ2-7; the match to TRBD2 covers 11 bases. This CDR3 contains 14 residues. Trimming removed 2 bases from V and 3 bases from J; junction bases left unmatched: 1. Germline CDR1 SGDLS, CDR2 YYNGEE. The CDR3 DNA follows: TGTGCCAGCAGCGTCACTAGCGGGGGCTACGAGCAGTACTTC. Translating it yields CASSVTSGGYEQYF.

V is TRBV18 and J is TRBJ2-4; 7 positions agree with TRBD1. Per the germline V gene, CDR1 is KGHSH and CDR2 is LQKENI. This CDR3 contains 15 residues. The V and J ends lost 6 bases and 6 bases, in that order; junction bases with no gene match: 11. The CDR3 sequence: CASSRKTGSPNIQYF. The CDR3 DNA reads as TGTGCCAGCTCCCGCAAGACAGGGTCCCCAAACATTCAGTACTTC.

This chain joins TRBV5-1 and TRBJ2-5; D perhaps matches TRBD2 (6 bases). This CDR3 is 14 amino acids long. The V end was cut by 4 bases, the J end by 5 bases, with 15 bases between. In germline, CDR1 is SGHRS, CDR2 YFSETQ. CDR3 bases: TGCGCCAGCAGCACCTGGGAAGGGAGGGAGACCCAGTACTTC. Translation: CASSTWEGRETQYF. Full variable domain (outside the CDR3, taken from reference TRBV5-1 and TRBJ2-5): KAGVTQTPRYLIKTRGQQVTLSCSPISGHRSVSWYQQTPGQGLQFLFEYFSETQRNKGNFPGRFSGRQFSNSRSEMNVSTLELGDSALYLCASSTWEGRETQYFGPGTRLLVL.

The chain joins TRBV6-5 to TRBJ2-5, with D possibly being TRBD1 (6 bases). The DNA end is a closer match to TRBJ2-7, so the J assignment may be wrong. CDR1 is MNHEY, CDR2 SVGAGI, per germline. The CDR3 is 15 residues long. CDR3 sequence (DNA): TGTGCCAGCTTTGCCAATGGTGGCAGGGGCTACGAGCAGTACTTC. Translation: CASFANGGRGYEQYF.

This clone appeared a few times. The chain employs TRBV6-4 and TRBJ1-2; D remains ambiguous. There are 15 residues in the CDR3. Deletions cut 8 bases from V and 7 bases from J, with 23 bases between. Germline-derived CDR1 and CDR2 are MRHNA and SNTAGT. CDR3 protein: CASPEKAPKSGGYTF. CDR3 coding DNA: TGTGCCAGCCCTGAAAAAGCCCCTAAATCCGGTGGCTACACCTTC.

The genes are TRBV27 and TRBJ1-4; D remains ambiguous. V was pared by 6 bases and J by 0 bases, with 14 bases between. Germline V CDR1 and CDR2: MNHEY, SMNVEV (reference sequence). The CDR3 covers 16 residues. The CDR3 loop is CASSLVGVATNEKLFF. The CDR3 nucleotides read TGTGCCAGCAGCCTCGTCGGGGTAGCAACTAATGAAAAACTGTTTTTT.

This chain connects TRBV7-3 to TRBJ2-2; D unresolved. CDR3 length equals 14 residues. Per the germline V gene, CDR1 is SGHTA and CDR2 is FQGTGA. Trimming shortened V by 5 bases and J by 3 bases, and 10 bases separated the two germline ends. CDR3 nucleotides: TGTGCCAGCAGCCTCCAAACTCACACCGGGGAGCTGTTTTTT. Amino acids: CASSLQTHTGELFF.

The chain joins TRBV7-6 to TRBJ2-7; 7 bases align to TRBD1. Per the germline V gene, CDR1 is SGHVS and CDR2 is FNYEAQ. CDR3 size: 13 residues. After removal of 3 bases from V and 2 bases from J, the junction contained 1 base not matched to a gene. The CDR3 reads CASSLTGTYEQYF. In DNA, the CDR3 is TGTGCCAGCAGCTTGACAGGGACCTACGAGCAGTACTTC.